These 19 T cell receptor beta chains were all obtained from the same sample, sequenced in a study of T cells in women clearing cervical HPV infection. Assay used: immunoSEQ multiplex PCR; TCRdb lists only in-frame clones, some missing. The sample table includes 49,000 or so clones. Sequencing was done on a sample of blood buffy coat. These receptors were collected from a woman between 18 and 70 years old with a cervical HPV16 infection that either progressed to CIN3+ or cleared (not recorded which).

To note about this clone: The CDR3 is cut off 3 residues early in the read; its end comes from the germline J gene. The chain couples TRBV20-1 to TRBJ2-7; 7 bases are shared with TRBD1. V was clipped by 6 bases and J by 3 bases; unmatched bases: 8. From germline, CDR1 is DFQATT and CDR2 SNEGSKA (reference sequence). The CDR3 has 13 residues. CDR3 DNA (partial): TGCAGTGCGTCCGGGACAGATATCTACGAG. Its protein product is CSASGTDIYE. The whole CDR3 reads CSASGTDIYEQYF.

In regard to this clone: The sequence runs out 3 residues before the end of the CDR3; the remainder is reconstructed from the germline J gene. The rearrangement uses TRBV20-1 and TRBJ2-5, with D possibly TRBD1 on 6 matching bases. V shed 6 bases and J shed 5 bases, with 19 bases lying between them. Germline values: CDR1 DFQATT, CDR2 SNEGSKA (reference sequence). The CDR3 spans 14 residues. CDR3 residues: CSAIPRDRSETQYF. The part of the CDR3 DNA that was read is TGCAGTGCAATCCCTCGCGACAGGTCGGAGACC.

In the case of this clone: The sequence runs out 3 residues before the end of the CDR3; the remainder is reconstructed from the germline J gene. The genes are TRBV11-2 and TRBJ2-2, with a possible D match to TRBD2 (7 bases). This CDR3 is 14 amino acids long. The V end was cut by 4 bases, the J end by 4 bases, with 10 bases between. Germline CDR1 is SGHAT and CDR2 is FQNNGV. Incomplete CDR3 DNA: TGTGCCAGCAGCTCGAGGGGGGGCACCGGGGAG. This translates into CASSSRGGTGE. The whole CDR3 region reads CASSSRGGTGELFF.

Regarding this clone: The CDR3 is cut off 3 residues early in the read; its end comes from the germline J gene. The J gene is TRBJ2-7, the V gene TRBV7-6; 13 nucleotides match TRBD2. The CDR3 spans 17 residues. The V segment lost 5 bases and the J segment 2 bases; nucleotides outside the gene matches: 9. Germline V gene sequence: CDR1 SGHVS, CDR2 FNYEAQ. The sequenced part of the CDR3 DNA is TGTGCCAGCAGCGGCGGACTAGCGGGGGACGGCCCCTACGAG. Its protein is CASSGGLAGDGPYE. The full CDR3 protein is CASSGGLAGDGPYEQYF. Variable domain in full (rest from reference TRBV7-6 and TRBJ2-7): GAGVSQSPRYKVTKRGQDVALRCDPISGHVSLYWYRQALGQGPEFLTYFNYEAQQDKSGLPNDRFSAERPEGSISTLTIQRTEQRDSAMYRCASSGGLAGDGPYEQYFGPGTRLTVT.

Details on this clone: Coverage ceases 3 residues before the CDR3 finishes, and the germline J gene fills in the end. This chain uses TRBV7-2 with TRBJ1-2; TRBD1 might be the D (5 bases). V lost 4 bases and J 2 bases, leaving 11 bases between the germline ends. Germline CDR1 reads SGHTA; CDR2 reads FQGNSA. This CDR3 comprises 14 residues. The part of the CDR3 DNA that was read is TGTGCCAGCAGCTCCATGACAGCAAACTATGGC. This translates into CASSSMTANYG. The CDR3, in full, reads CASSSMTANYGYTF.

In the case of this clone: The read gets to within 3 residues of the CDR3 end, and the germline J gene fills in the rest. The chain combines TRBV11-1 with TRBJ2-7; D is unclear. Germline V gene sequence: CDR1 SGHAT, CDR2 FQDESV (reference sequence). CDR3 length: 13 amino acids. V was pared by 8 bases and J by 1 base, with 12 bases between. Incomplete CDR3 DNA: TGTGCCAGCGTCCCCAAAACATCCTACGAG. Translation: CASVPKTSYE. The complete CDR3 reads CASVPKTSYEQYF.

Details on this clone: Sequencing ends 3 residues short of the CDR3 end; the germline J gene provides the rest. The chain combines TRBV6-1 with TRBJ2-7; D not resolved. Per the germline V gene, CDR1 is MNHNS and CDR2 is SASEGT. The CDR3 extends over 14 amino acids. Trimming took 4 bases from V and 0 from J, leaving 10 bases between them. CDR3 sequence: CASSVKRYSYEQYF. Partial CDR3 DNA: TGTGCCAGCAGTGTGAAGAGGTACTCCTACGAG.

For this clone: The CDR3 end lies 3 residues beyond the end of the read and is filled in from the germline J gene. The chain has TRBV10-1 and TRBJ2-2; D is possibly TRBD2 (5 bases). The CDR3 sequence is 15 residues long. CDR1 is WNHNN and CDR2 is SYGVQD in the germline V gene (reference sequence). The V gene lost 8 bases and the J gene lost 2 bases, with 15 bases spanning the gap. The CDR3 sequence: CASSHERTNTGELFF. Partial CDR3 DNA: TGCGCCAGCTCTCACGAGCGGACTAACACCGGGGAG.

Regarding this clone: The read is 3 residues too short to cover the CDR3 end, so that end is filled in from the germline J gene. V is TRBV29-1 and J is TRBJ2-2, with a possible D match to TRBD1 (6 bases). The CDR3 sequence is 16 residues long. Trimming took 5 bases from V and 0 from J, leaving 16 bases between them. CDR1 is SQVTM, CDR2 ANQGSEA, per germline. The CDR3 region is CSVSLGQFANTGELFF. The sequenced part of the CDR3 DNA is TGCAGCGTTTCCCTCGGACAGTTCGCGAACACCGGGGAG.

Note on this clone: The read ends 3 residues early relative to the CDR3; the germline J gene fills the gap. This chain links TRBV30 with TRBJ2-6; D may be TRBD2 (5 bases). The CDR3 totals 14 residues. The germline gives CDR1 GTSNPN, CDR2 SVGIG (reference sequence). V lost 1 base and J lost 2, with 6 bases in between. CDR3 DNA (partial): TGTGCCTGGAGTGACGGGGCTGGGGCCAACGTC. It yields the protein CAWSDGAGANV. The entire CDR3 protein is CAWSDGAGANVLTF.

About this clone: With the read ending 3 residues before the CDR3 end, the germline J gene is used to fill in that end. This rearrangement joins TRBV11-3 to TRBJ2-4; 7 bases align to TRBD2. Germline V lookup: CDR1 SGHNT, CDR2 YENEEA. The CDR3 spans 14 residues. This CDR3 is CASTDGDYQETQYF. The covered CDR3 bases are TGTGCCAGCACCGACGGGGACTACCAAGAGACT.

Regarding this clone: The read terminates 3 residues before the CDR3 end, so the remaining end is supplied by the germline J gene. The chain joins TRBV7-9 to TRBJ2-3; 13 nucleotides agree with TRBD2. V lost 6 bases to trimming and J lost 5 bases; unmatched junction nucleotides: 5. The CDR3 loop spans 15 amino acids. Germline V gene data show CDR1 as SEHNR and CDR2 as FQNEAQ (reference sequence). The chain's CDR3 is CASRSLAGGGDTQYF. Partial CDR3 DNA: TGTGCCAGCAGGTCACTAGCGGGAGGGGGAGATACG.

As for this clone: The CDR3 end falls 3 residues outside the read, so it is completed with the germline J gene. The V gene is TRBV20-1, the J gene TRBJ2-3; D gene ambiguous. CDR3 length equals 12 residues. The ends were cut back, 3 bases at V and 4 bases at J, with 8 bases in the middle. From germline, CDR1 is DFQATT and CDR2 SNEGSKA (reference sequence). CDR3 sequence: CSARAHPDTQYF. The sequenced CDR3 bases are TGCAGTGCTAGGGCTCATCCAGATACG.

In the case of this clone: The CDR3 goes on 3 residues after the read ends, and that part is filled in from the germline J gene. The chain couples TRBV11-2 to TRBJ2-2; no clear D gene. The germline V gene has CDR1 SGHAT and CDR2 FQNNGV. This CDR3 comprises 15 residues. Trimming pared 1 base from V and 5 bases from J, leaving 11 bases between. The CDR3 protein is CASSLGTAETGELFF. The CDR3 bases that were read are TGTGCCAGCAGCTTAGGAACAGCCGAGACCGGGGAG.

As regards this clone: The read comes to an end 3 residues before the CDR3 does, leaving the germline J gene to fill in the end. V is TRBV11-2 and J is TRBJ1-2; 9 bases agree with TRBD1. The germline V gene encodes CDR1 SGHAT and CDR2 FQNNGV. V was clipped by 4 bases and J by 1 base; unmatched bases: 1. The CDR3 extends over 14 amino acids. The part of the CDR3 DNA that was read is TGTGCCAGCAGCTGGACAGGGGATAACTATGGC. Amino acids: CASSWTGDNYG. The whole CDR3 reads CASSWTGDNYGYTF.

As concerns this clone: The missing CDR3 end, 3 residues past where the read stops, is filled in from the germline J gene. Other DNA sequences within the sample encode an identical CDR3. The genes are TRBV19 and TRBJ1-2; 7 bases are shared with TRBD1. V lost 3 bases, J lost 6 bases, and 4 bases stayed unmatched. CDR3 length: 13 residues. The germline gives CDR1 LNHDA, CDR2 SQIVND (reference sequence). CDR3 DNA, as far as it was read: TGTGCCAGTAGTATTCGGGACAGAGATGGC. This gives the protein CASSIRDRDG. The entire CDR3 sequence reads CASSIRDRDGYTF.

Concerning this clone itself: The CDR3 is cut off 3 residues early in the read; its end comes from the germline J gene. The chain links TRBV7-2 to TRBJ2-2; D possibly corresponds to TRBD1 (6 bases). The CDR3 is made up of 16 amino acids. The germline gives CDR1 SGHTA, CDR2 FQGNSA. This CDR3 is CASSLAGTRDNEKLFF. Partial CDR3 DNA: TGTGCCAGCAGCTTAGCGGGGACAAGGGATAATGAAAAG.

With regard to this clone: The CDR3 end is not reached by the read, which stops 3 residues before it; the germline J gene fills it in. The chain joins TRBV7-8 to TRBJ2-2; unclear D gene. CDR1 is SGHVS and CDR2 is FQNEAQ in the germline V gene. This CDR3 is built from 15 residues. CDR3 protein: CASSLNEATNEKLFF. The part of the CDR3 DNA that was read is TGTGCCAGCAGCTTAAATGAGGCAACTAATGAAAAG.

The CDR3 bases that were read are TGTGCCTGGAGAGTCCAGGACTACGAG. Its translation: CAWRVQDYE. The whole CDR3 sequence is CAWRVQDYEQYF. The chain links TRBV30 to TRBJ2-7; D not resolved. The CDR3 is cut off 3 residues early in the read; its end comes from the germline J gene. CDR1 and CDR2 from the germline V gene are GTSNPN and SVGIG (reference sequence). Trimming stripped 3 bases from V and 3 bases from J, with 9 bases between. CDR3 length equals 12 residues. Looking up the rest from reference TRBV30 and TRBJ2-7 gives the full variable domain: SQTIHQWPATLVQPVGSPLSLECTVEGTSNPNLYWYRQAAGRGLQLLFYSVGIGQISSEVPQNLSASRPQDRQFILSSKKLLLSDSGFYLCAWRVQDYEQYFGPGTRLTVT.